This T cell receptor (beta chain) was sequenced in a study of T-cell memory formation after mild COVID-19. This CDR3 is 13 amino acids long. The V segment lost 3 bases and the J segment 10 bases; nucleotides outside the gene matches: 5. The germline gives CDR1 LGHDT, CDR2 YNNKEL (reference sequence). MiXCR, applied by TCRdb to the 5' RACE reads, yields one record per CDR3 protein. The sample has about 290,000 distinct CDR3 sequences; roughly 15% are singletons. The sequence was collected from a man aged 18-30 years who had mild COVID-19 (a few samples of this study predate the infection). Cell type and time point are not known. The chain links TRBV3-1 to TRBJ1-1, with 10 bases lining up with TRBD1. Sequencing input: PBMCs or a T cell subset sorted from them (not recorded which). The CDR3 is CASSHLRQGAAFF. In DNA, the CDR3 is TGTGCCAGCAGCCACCTTAGACAGGGGGCAGCTTTCTTT.